The next 23 T cell receptor beta chains were all read from a single sample in a study of T cells in Graves' hyperthyroidism and ophthalmopathy. From RNA transcripts, TCR beta CDR3 regions were amplified. RT-PCR in the first round (using the HTBI primer set) targeted the TCR CDR3. TCRdb reprocessed the multiplex PCR reads with MiXCR, giving one entry per CDR3 protein. The data show roughly 700,000 distinct CDR3 sequences, approximately 15% seen once. Sequencing was carried out using blood. The receptors shown here come from a woman between 18 and 30 years old with Graves' hyperthyroidism.

In this sample, this clonotype turned up many times. The chain is built from TRBV27 and TRBJ1-5; TRBD1 is a possible D gene (5 bases). In germline, CDR1 is MNHEY, CDR2 SMNVEV (reference sequence). CDR3 size: 15 residues. V was cut by 6 bases and J by 7 bases, with 19 bases left in between. This CDR3 is CASRTGTGGGQPQHF. In nucleotides, the CDR3 is TGTGCCAGCAGAACCGGGACGGGCGGCGGGCAGCCCCAGCATTTT.

This chain links TRBV18 with TRBJ1-1; the match to TRBD1 covers 10 bases. Trimming at V came to 6 bases and at J to 0 bases, leaving 7 bases not matched to a gene. CDR3 size: 16 residues. CDR1 and CDR2 (germline): KGHSH, LQKENI. Here the CDR3 reads CASSPDRGLVNTEAFF. The CDR3 coding sequence is TGTGCCAGCTCGCCTGACAGGGGGCTGGTGAACACTGAAGCTTTCTTT.

This clonotype has a count of ten or more. V is TRBV7-3 and J is TRBJ2-3, with D unclear. Per germline, CDR1 SGHTA and CDR2 FQGTGA. The V gene lost 2 bases and the J gene lost 2 bases, with 11 bases spanning the gap. The CDR3 is made up of 15 amino acids. The CDR3 DNA sequence: TGTGCCAGCAGCTTAGGGCTGCCAAACACAGATACGCAGTATTTT. As protein: CASSLGLPNTDTQYF.

This clonotype was observed at least ten times. V is TRBV10-3 and J is TRBJ2-7, with no clear D. The germline V gene has CDR1 ENHRY and CDR2 SYGVKD. The CDR3 runs to 12 residues. Trimming shortened V by 7 bases and J by 7 bases, and 14 bases separated the two germline ends. CDR3: CAIKGTSEEQYF. The CDR3 region has the DNA TGTGCCATCAAGGGCACCTCAGAGGAGCAGTACTTC.

This clonotype has at least ten counts. V and J are TRBV28 and TRBJ2-7, with D possibly being TRBD1 (6 bases). The CDR3 sequence is 15 residues long. V was cut by 1 base and J by 0 bases, with 10 bases left in between. CDR1 MDHEN and CDR2 SYDVKM come from the germline V gene. The CDR3 bases are TGTGCCAGCAGTTTATTCCGGGACACCTCCTACGAGCAGTACTTC. Translation gives CASSLFRDTSYEQYF. Full variable domain (outside the CDR3, taken from reference TRBV28 and TRBJ2-7): DVKVTQSSRYLVKRTGEKVFLECVQDMDHENMFWYRQDPGLGLRLIYFSYDVKMKEKGDIPEGYSVSREKKERFSLILESASTNQTSMYLCASSLFRDTSYEQYFGPGTRLTVT.

V is TRBV30 and J is TRBJ2-1, with 10 bases matching TRBD2. Trimming removed 1 base from V and 9 bases from J; junction bases left unmatched: 6. CDR3 length: 14 residues. Germline V gene sequence: CDR1 GTSNPN, CDR2 SVGIG (reference sequence). This CDR3 is CAWSAILAGSEQFF. CDR3 DNA sequence: TGTGCCTGGAGTGCAATACTAGCGGGAAGTGAGCAGTTCTTC.

This clonotype appeared many times. V and J are TRBV19 and TRBJ2-7; 8 bases map to TRBD2. Germline CDR1 is LNHDA and CDR2 is SQIVND (reference sequence). The CDR3 totals 13 residues. Trimming removed 9 bases from V and 0 bases from J; junction bases left unmatched: 4. CDR3: CASRAGGSYEQYF. The CDR3, as DNA: TGTGCCAGCAGGGCGGGGGGCTCCTACGAGCAGTACTTC.

This clonotype was counted a few times. The chain uses TRBV20-1 and TRBJ2-4; D remains ambiguous. The CDR3 covers 11 residues. Germline CDR1 reads DFQATT; CDR2 reads SNEGSKA (reference sequence). V was shortened by 3 bases and J by 6 bases, with 6 bases between the two germline ends. The CDR3 reads CSASLINIQYF. DNA of the CDR3: TGCAGTGCTAGTCTGATAAACATTCAGTACTTC.

This clonotype was seen just once. V usage is TRBV7-9 and J usage is TRBJ1-4; a weak D match, TRBD1 (5 bases). This CDR3 is built from 15 residues. V was trimmed by 6 bases and J by 10 bases, leaving 21 bases between them. CDR1 and CDR2 from the germline V gene are SEHNR and FQNEAQ (reference sequence). The CDR3 DNA follows: TGTGCCAGCAGACAGGACGGGGGTTTTAGTCGAAAACTGTTTTTT. Translating gives CASRQDGGFSRKLFF.

This clonotype has more than one count but fewer than ten. The chain uses TRBV11-2 and TRBJ1-5; a weak D match, TRBD1 (5 bases). This CDR3 has 13 amino acids. V shed 5 bases and J shed 10 bases, with 15 bases lying between them. From germline, CDR1 is SGHAT and CDR2 FQNNGV. CDR3 DNA sequence: TGTGCCAGCAGCAGGGATCGGGGGGATCCCCAGCATTTT. Amino acid sequence: CASSRDRGDPQHF.

There are many counts of this clonotype. V gene TRBV27 combines with J gene TRBJ1-1, with a weak D call TRBD1 (6 bases). The CDR3 loop spans 13 amino acids. V was shortened by 5 bases and J by 6 bases, with 13 bases between the two germline ends. Germline V CDR1 and CDR2: MNHEY, SMNVEV (reference sequence). In nucleotides, the CDR3 is TGTGCCAGCAGTCCTACAGGGTTACCTGAAGCTTTCTTT. Translated: CASSPTGLPEAFF.

The sample holds many counts of this clonotype. This chain links TRBV28 with TRBJ1-5; D is ambiguous. In germline, CDR1 is MDHEN, CDR2 SYDVKM. V shed 7 bases and J shed 7 bases, with 20 bases lying between them. The CDR3 runs to 15 residues. The CDR3 here is CASTPTWLREQPQHF. CDR3 nucleotide sequence: TGTGCCAGCACACCGACATGGCTCCGAGAGCAGCCCCAGCATTTT.

This clonotype was seen many times. V and J are TRBV7-9 and TRBJ2-3; TRBD1 matches at 9 bases. The germline V gene encodes CDR1 SEHNR and CDR2 FQNEAQ (reference sequence). The CDR3 has 16 residues. J lost 3 bases, V lost 0 bases, and 4 bases had no gene match. CDR3 sequence: CASSLALTGGTDTQYF. CDR3 in DNA: TGTGCCAGCAGCTTAGCCCTGACAGGGGGAACAGATACGCAGTATTTT.

The V call is TRBV27, the J call TRBJ2-3; no clear D gene. Germline-derived CDR1 and CDR2 are MNHEY and SMNVEV (reference sequence). There are 13 residues in the CDR3. Trimming cost V 1 base and J 5 bases, with 7 bases left between them. The CDR3 protein is CASSLFGEDTQYF. In DNA form, the CDR3 reads TGTGCCAGCAGTTTATTCGGTGAAGATACGCAGTATTTT.

The V gene is TRBV27, the J gene TRBJ2-7; either TRBD1 or TRBD2 may fit D (7 bases each). V was trimmed by 8 bases and J by 4 bases, leaving 18 bases between them. This CDR3 spans 14 amino acids. Germline CDR1 is MNHEY and CDR2 is SMNVEV (reference sequence). The CDR3 is CASSRAGGGYEQYF. The DNA for the CDR3 is TGTGCCAGCTCGAGGGCAGGGGGAGGGTACGAGCAGTACTTC.

The chain links TRBV6-2 or TRBV6-3 to TRBJ2-1; D gene uncertain. CDR1 and CDR2 from the germline V gene are MNHEY and SVGEGT. The V gene lost 5 bases and the J gene lost 6 bases, with 11 bases spanning the gap. This CDR3 contains 13 residues. CDR3 sequence reads: CASSLQSGNEQFF. Written as DNA, the CDR3 is TGTGCCAGCAGTCTTCAGTCGGGCAATGAGCAGTTCTTC.

This clonotype was observed a handful of times. The V and J genes are TRBV19 and TRBJ2-2, with unresolved D. V lost 2 bases to trimming and J lost 6 bases, with 10 bases between them. The CDR3 sequence is 14 residues long. Germline V gene lookup returns CDR1 LNHDA and CDR2 SQIVND (reference sequence). The CDR3 DNA is TGTGCCAGTAGTATAACAGTCGTTGCCGGGGAGCTGTTTTTT. Amino acids: CASSITVVAGELFF.

The chain uses TRBV6-5 and TRBJ2-1; 11 nucleotides align to TRBD1. With 1 base clipped from V and 6 bases from J, the junction kept 5 bases outside the gene matches. This CDR3 is 16 amino acids long. Germline V gene lookup returns CDR1 MNHEY and CDR2 SVGAGI. CDR3 nucleotides: TGTGCCAGCAGTTACTTACCCGGGACAGGGGGCAATGAGCAGTTCTTC. Encoded protein: CASSYLPGTGGNEQFF.

This clonotype was counted many times. The gene calls are TRBV28 and TRBJ2-7; D remains unclear. CDR3 length equals 12 residues. Trimming removed 2 bases at V and 6 bases at J, with 8 bases between. Germline lookup yields CDR1 MDHEN and CDR2 SYDVKM. CDR3 DNA sequence: TGTGCCAGCAGTTTAAAGGCAGGCGAGCAGTACTTC. Its protein is CASSLKAGEQYF.

The V and J genes are TRBV10-2 and TRBJ2-1; TRBD2 might be the D (6 bases). Germline-derived CDR1 and CDR2 are WSHSY and SAAADI. There are 12 residues in the CDR3. The V gene lost 5 bases and the J gene lost 9 bases, with 11 bases spanning the gap. CDR3 nucleotides: TGCGCCAGCAGTTTTAGCGGTATTGAGCAGTTCTTC. It encodes CASSFSGIEQFF.

This clonotype has only a few counts. A much bigger clone sits one base away, suggesting this may be a read error. A read error is likely, as this CDR3 ends without the conserved phenylalanine or tryptophan. V and J are TRBV18 and TRBJ2-5; the D is unclear. Germline CDR1 is KGHSH and CDR2 is LQKENI. V dropped 1 base and J dropped 1 base, with 10 bases sitting between them. This CDR3 is 15 amino acids long. CDR3 sequence (DNA): TGTGCCAGCTCACCACGTAGACCTCCCCAAGAGACCCAGTACCTC. Residues: CASSPRRPPQETQYL.

V is TRBV4-3 and J is TRBJ2-2; the D gene is possibly TRBD1 (5 bases). V lost 1 base and J lost 0, with 15 bases in between. The CDR3 sequence is 18 residues long. Germline V gene sequence: CDR1 LGHNA, CDR2 YSLEER. CDR3 nucleotide sequence: TGCGCCAGCAGCCAAGCGAGGCAGGGTATTACGAACACCGGGGAGCTGTTTTTT. It translates to CASSQARQGITNTGELFF.

This clonotype was counted at least ten times. The chain employs TRBV7-2 and TRBJ2-7; TRBD1 aligns across 11 bases. Germline loops: CDR1 SGHTA, CDR2 FQGNSA. V lost 6 bases, J lost 3 bases, and 7 bases stayed unmatched. The CDR3 loop spans 15 amino acids. CDR3 sequence reads: CASSGAGTGGYEQYF. Here the CDR3 DNA reads TGTGCCAGCAGTGGAGCCGGGACAGGGGGCTACGAGCAGTACTTC. Full variable domain (rest looked up from reference TRBV7-2 and TRBJ2-7): GAGVSQSPSNKVTEKGKDVELRCDPISGHTALYWYRQSLGQGLEFLIYFQGNSAPDKSGLPSDRFSAERTGGSVSTLTIQRTQQEDSAVYLCASSGAGTGGYEQYFGPGTRLTVT.